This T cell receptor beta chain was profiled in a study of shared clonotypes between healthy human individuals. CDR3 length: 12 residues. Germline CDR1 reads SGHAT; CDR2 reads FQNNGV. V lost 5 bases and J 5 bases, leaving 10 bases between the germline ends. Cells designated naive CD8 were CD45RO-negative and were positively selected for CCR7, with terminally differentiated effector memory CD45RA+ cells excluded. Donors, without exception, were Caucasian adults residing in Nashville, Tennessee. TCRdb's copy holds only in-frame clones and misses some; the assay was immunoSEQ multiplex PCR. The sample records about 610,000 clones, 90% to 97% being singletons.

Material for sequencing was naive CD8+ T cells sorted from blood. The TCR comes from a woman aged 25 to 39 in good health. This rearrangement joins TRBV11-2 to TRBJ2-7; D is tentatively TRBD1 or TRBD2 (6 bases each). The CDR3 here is CASSQGGNEQYF. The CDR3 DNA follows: TGTGCCAGCAGCCAAGGGGGGAACGAGCAGTACTTC.